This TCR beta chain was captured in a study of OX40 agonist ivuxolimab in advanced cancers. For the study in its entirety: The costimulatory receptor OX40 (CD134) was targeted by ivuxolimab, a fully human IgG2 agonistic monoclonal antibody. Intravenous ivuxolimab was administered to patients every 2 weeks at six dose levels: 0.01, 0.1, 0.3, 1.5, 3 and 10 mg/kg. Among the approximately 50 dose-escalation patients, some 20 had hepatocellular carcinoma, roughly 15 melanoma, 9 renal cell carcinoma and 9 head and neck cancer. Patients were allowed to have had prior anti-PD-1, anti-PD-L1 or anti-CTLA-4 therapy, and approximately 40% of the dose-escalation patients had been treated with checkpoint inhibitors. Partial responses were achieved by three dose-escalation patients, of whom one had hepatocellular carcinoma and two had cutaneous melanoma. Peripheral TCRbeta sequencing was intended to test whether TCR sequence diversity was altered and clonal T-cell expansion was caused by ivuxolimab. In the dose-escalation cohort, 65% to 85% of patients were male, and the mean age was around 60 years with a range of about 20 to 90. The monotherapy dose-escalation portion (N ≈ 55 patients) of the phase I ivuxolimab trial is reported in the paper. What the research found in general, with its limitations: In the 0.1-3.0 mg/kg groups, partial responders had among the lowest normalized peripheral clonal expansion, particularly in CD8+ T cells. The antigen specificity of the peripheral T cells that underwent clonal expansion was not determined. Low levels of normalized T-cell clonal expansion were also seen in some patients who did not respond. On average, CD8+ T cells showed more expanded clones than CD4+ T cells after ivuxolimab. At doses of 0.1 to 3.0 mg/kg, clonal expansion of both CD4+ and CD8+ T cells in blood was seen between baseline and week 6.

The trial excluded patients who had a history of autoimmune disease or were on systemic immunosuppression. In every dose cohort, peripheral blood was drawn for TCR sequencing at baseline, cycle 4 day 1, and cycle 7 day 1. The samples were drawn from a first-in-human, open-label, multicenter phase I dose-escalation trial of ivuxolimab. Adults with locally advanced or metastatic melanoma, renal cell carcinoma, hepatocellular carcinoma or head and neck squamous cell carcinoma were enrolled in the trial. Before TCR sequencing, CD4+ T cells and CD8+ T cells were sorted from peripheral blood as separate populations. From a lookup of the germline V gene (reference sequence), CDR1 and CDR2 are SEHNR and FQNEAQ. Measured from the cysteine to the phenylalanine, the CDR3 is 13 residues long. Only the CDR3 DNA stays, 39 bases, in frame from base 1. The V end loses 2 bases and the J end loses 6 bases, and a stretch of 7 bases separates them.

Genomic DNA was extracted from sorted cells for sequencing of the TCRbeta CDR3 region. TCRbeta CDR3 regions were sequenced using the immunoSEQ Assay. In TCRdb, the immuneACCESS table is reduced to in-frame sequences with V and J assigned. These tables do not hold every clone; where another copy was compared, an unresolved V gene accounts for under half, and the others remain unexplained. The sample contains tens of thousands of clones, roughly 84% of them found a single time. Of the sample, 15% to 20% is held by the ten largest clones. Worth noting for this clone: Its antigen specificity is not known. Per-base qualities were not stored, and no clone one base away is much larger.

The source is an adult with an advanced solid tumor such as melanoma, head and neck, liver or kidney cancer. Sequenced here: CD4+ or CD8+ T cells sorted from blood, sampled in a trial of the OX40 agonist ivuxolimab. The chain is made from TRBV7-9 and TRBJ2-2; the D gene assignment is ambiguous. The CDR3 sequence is CASSLRVSGELFF. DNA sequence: TGTGCCAGCAGCTTAAGGGTCTCCGGGGAGCTGTTTTTT.